This T cell receptor (beta chain) was identified in a study of CD8 T cells in Susac syndrome (dated by TCRdb to about 2019). Turning to the overall study: Repertoire sequencing was used to test whether CD8+ T cell activation and differentiation in Susac syndrome was antigen driven.

Comment on this clonotype: This receptor's antigen is unknown. The input lacks base qualities; no much larger clone sits a single base away.

The study at large found these results: The number of individuals in the TCR sequencing and HLA analysis was recognized as being relatively small.

Peripheral blood CD8+ and CD4+ T cells from healthy donors, Susac syndrome patients and multiple sclerosis patients were profiled using high-throughput TCR beta sequencing. Multiple sclerosis controls were treatment-naive patients with stable or active relapsing-remitting disease fulfilling revised McDonald criteria. CD8+ TEMRA cells were enriched by FACS, while bulk CD8+ and CD4+ T cells were purified by magnetic negative isolation. Blood was drawn into EDTA tubes, processed within 24 hours, and PBMCs were isolated by density gradient centrifugation. PBMCs intended for TCR sequencing were cryopreserved in liquid nitrogen and thawed later in a water bath at 37 degrees C. A purity of at least 90% was achieved for sorted or isolated CD4+, CD8+ and CD8+ TEMRA cells. RNA was extracted with the RNeasy kit and 0.5 to 1 ug was reverse transcribed using random hexamers. TCR beta CDR3 regions were amplified with the immunoSEQ multiplex PCR assay covering 54 Vbeta and 13 Jbeta segments. PCR amplification bias was corrected using a synthetic template baseline for primer optimization and computational correction. The paper's data handling went like this. Reads were annotated to V, D and J genes per IMGT and analyzed with immunoSEQ Analyzer, keeping only productive sequences. Clonality was calculated as one minus the Shannon entropy normalized by log2 of the number of productive unique sequences. Public and private clones were assessed among the 100 most prevalent clones of each patient and control. Clones were defined as Susac-specific if absent from the healthy and MS cohorts, from around 1,000 published viral clones and from other ImmuneACCESS disease sequences. TCRdb reprocessing: public reads trimmed at Q25 with fastp, clones called with MiXCR, in-frame beta chains kept. CDR3 protein duplicates are merged, each entry listing the most common genes and DNA. TCRdb, not the original authors, processed these V and J calls. The sample contains about 250,000 distinct CDR3 sequences, around 95% of them found a single time. Less than 0.075% of the sample is in the top ten clones.

This clonotype was sampled from a human donor with multiple sclerosis. Sequencing used CD4+ T cells from PBMCs.

The nucleotides read TGCAGTGCTAGAGAAGCGGGGGTCAGGGAGACCCAGTACTTC. Its amino acids are CSAREAGVRETQYF. The chain is encoded by TRBV20-1 joined to TRBJ2-5, with 8 bases aligning to TRBD2. CDR1 and CDR2 are drawn from the germline V gene (reference sequence): DFQATT, SNEGSKA. Trimming leaves V shorter by 0 bases and J shorter by 5 bases, with the junction holding 5 bases beyond the gene matches. The CDR3 goes from the cysteine to the phenylalanine over 14 residues. CDR3 DNA is the only sequence kept; it has 42 bases, read in frame from the first base.